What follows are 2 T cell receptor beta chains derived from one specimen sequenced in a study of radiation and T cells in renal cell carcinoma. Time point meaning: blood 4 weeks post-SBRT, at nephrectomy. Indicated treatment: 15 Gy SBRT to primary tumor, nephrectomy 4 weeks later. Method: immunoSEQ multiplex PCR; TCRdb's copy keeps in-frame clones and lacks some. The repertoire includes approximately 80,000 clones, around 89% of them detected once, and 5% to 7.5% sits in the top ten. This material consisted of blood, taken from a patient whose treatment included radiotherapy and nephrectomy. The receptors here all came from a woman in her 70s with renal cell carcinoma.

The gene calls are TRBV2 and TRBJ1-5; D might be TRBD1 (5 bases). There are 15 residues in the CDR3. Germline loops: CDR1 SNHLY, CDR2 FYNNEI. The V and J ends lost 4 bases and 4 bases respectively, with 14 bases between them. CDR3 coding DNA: TGTGCCAGCAGTGCTTGGACGGGGGTAAATCAGCCCCAGCATTTT. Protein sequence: CASSAWTGVNQPQHF.

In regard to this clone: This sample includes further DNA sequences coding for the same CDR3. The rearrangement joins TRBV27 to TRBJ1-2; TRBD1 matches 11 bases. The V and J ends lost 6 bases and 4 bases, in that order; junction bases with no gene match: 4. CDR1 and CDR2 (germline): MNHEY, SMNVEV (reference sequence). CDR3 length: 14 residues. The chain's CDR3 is CASRGTGGGYGYTF. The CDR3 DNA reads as TGTGCCAGCAGGGGGACAGGGGGAGGCTATGGCTACACCTTC.